This T cell receptor (beta chain) was found in a study of shared clonotypes between healthy human individuals. Overall study results and limits: Sorted-subset sequencing was shown by rarefaction to be incomplete despite large depth.

Of note for this clone: The antigen remains unidentified.

Caucasian adults residing in Nashville, Tennessee made up all the donors. This table comes from immunoSEQ multiplex PCR, and its TCRdb copy is limited to in-frame clones, with some not included. The table includes about 2 million clones, 90% to 95% detected once. The clonotype comes from a man between 18 and 35 years old in good health. The sequenced sample consisted of naive CD4+ T cells sorted from blood. The subset denotes: CD45RA+ positively selected.

CDR3 protein: CASSEGVGRGALPGYTF. The CDR3 region has the DNA TGTGCCAGCAGTGAAGGTGTGGGGCGAGGGGCCCTTCCCGGCTACACCTTC. The V gene is TRBV6-1, the J gene TRBJ1-2; a possible D gene is TRBD1 (5 bases). V gave up 1 base and J gave up 8 bases, with 23 bases separating them. This CDR3 contains 17 residues. Germline assignment: CDR1 MNHNS and CDR2 SASEGT.